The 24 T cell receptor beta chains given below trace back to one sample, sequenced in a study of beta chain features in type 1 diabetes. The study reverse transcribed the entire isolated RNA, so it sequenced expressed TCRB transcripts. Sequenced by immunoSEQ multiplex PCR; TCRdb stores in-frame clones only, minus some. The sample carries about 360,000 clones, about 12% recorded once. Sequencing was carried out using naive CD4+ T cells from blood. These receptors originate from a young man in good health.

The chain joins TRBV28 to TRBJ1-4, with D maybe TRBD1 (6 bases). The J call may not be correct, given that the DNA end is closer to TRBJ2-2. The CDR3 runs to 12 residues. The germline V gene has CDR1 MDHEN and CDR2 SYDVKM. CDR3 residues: CASSSHRVELFF. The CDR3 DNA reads TGTGCCAGCAGTTCTCACAGGGTGGAGCTGTTTTTT.

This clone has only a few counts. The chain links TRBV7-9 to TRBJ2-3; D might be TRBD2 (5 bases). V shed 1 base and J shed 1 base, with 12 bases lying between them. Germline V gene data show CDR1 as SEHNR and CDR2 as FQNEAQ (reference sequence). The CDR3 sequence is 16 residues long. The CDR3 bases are TGTGCCAGCAGCTTAGTTCTCCGGGGAGGCACAGATACGCAGTATTTT. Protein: CASSLVLRGGTDTQYF.

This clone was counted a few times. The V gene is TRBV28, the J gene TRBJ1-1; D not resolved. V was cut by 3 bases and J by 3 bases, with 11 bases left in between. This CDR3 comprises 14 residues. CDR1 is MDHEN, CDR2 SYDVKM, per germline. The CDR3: CASSLEGSHTEAFF. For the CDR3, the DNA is TGTGCCAGCAGTTTGGAGGGATCCCACACTGAAGCTTTCTTT.

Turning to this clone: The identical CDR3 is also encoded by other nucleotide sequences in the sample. CDR3 loop: CASSPGSGNQPQHF. CDR3 nucleotides: TGCGCCAGCAGCCCCGGCAGCGGGAATCAGCCCCAGCATTTT. V gene TRBV5-1 combines with J gene TRBJ1-5; D is ambiguous. The germline gives CDR1 SGHRS, CDR2 YFSETQ. This CDR3 contains 14 residues. V was cut by 4 bases and J by 4 bases, with 12 bases left in between.

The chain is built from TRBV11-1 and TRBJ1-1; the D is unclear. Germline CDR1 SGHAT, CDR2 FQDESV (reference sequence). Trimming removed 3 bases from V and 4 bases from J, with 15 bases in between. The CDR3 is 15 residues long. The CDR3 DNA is TGTGCCAGCAGCTTGCGCGGCCCGTCGGGCACTGAAGCTTTCTTT. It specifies CASSLRGPSGTEAFF.

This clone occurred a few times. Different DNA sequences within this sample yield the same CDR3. For the CDR3, the DNA is TGTGCCAGCAGCCCGGGACTAGCGGGGGGATACGAGCAGTACTTC. It codes for CASSPGLAGGYEQYF. The chain has TRBV7-2 and TRBJ2-7, with TRBD2 matching over 15 bases. The V gene's germline CDR1 is SGHTA and CDR2 FQGNSA. The CDR3 contains 15 residues. J was trimmed by 4 bases and V by 5 bases; bases with no gene match: 3.

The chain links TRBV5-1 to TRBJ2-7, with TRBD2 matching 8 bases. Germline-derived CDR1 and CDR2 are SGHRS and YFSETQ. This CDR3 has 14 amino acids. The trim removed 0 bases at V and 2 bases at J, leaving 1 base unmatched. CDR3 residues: CASSLERGTYEQYF. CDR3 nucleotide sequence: TGCGCCAGCAGCTTGGAGCGGGGGACCTACGAGCAGTACTTC.

CDR3 sequence reads: CASSLSAGLSSYEQYF. The CDR3 nucleotides are TGTGCCAGCAGCTTATCGGCAGGGCTCAGCTCCTACGAGCAGTACTTC. The chain recombines TRBV7-2 with TRBJ2-7; possible D gene TRBD1, 5 bases. The germline V gene has CDR1 SGHTA and CDR2 FQGNSA. V lost 2 bases and J lost 0, with 14 bases in between. This CDR3 region has 16 residues.

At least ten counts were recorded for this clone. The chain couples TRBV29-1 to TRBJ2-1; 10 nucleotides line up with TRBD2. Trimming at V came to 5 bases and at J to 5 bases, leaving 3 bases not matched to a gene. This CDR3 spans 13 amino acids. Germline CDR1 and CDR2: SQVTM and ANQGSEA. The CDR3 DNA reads TGCAGCGTTATAGCGGGGGGAAACAATGAGCAGTTCTTC. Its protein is CSVIAGGNNEQFF.

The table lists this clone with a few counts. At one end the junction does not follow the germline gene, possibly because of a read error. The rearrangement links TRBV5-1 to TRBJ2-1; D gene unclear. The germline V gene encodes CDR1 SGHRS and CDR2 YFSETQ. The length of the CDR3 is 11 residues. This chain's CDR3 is CASSLEASAVF. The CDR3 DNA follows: TGCGCCAGCAGCTTGGAGGCGTCCGCGGTCTTC.

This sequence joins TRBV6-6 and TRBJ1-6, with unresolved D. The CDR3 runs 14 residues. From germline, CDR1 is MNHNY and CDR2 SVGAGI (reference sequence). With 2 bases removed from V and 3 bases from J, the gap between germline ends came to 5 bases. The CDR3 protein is CASSYVGYNSPLHF. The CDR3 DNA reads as TGTGCCAGCAGTTACGTCGGCTATAATTCACCCCTCCACTTT.

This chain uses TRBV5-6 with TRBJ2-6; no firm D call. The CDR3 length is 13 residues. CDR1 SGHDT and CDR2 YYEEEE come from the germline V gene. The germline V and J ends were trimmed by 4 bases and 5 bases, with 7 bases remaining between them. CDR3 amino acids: CASSRARANVLTF. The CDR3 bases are TGTGCCAGCAGCCGTGCGAGGGCCAACGTCCTGACTTTC.

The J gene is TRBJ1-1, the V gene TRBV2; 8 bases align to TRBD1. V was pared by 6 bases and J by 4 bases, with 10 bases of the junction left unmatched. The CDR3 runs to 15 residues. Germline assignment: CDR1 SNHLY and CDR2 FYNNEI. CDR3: CASSPRTGKVTEAFF. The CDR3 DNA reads TGTGCCAGCAGCCCTCGGACAGGGAAGGTCACTGAAGCTTTCTTT.

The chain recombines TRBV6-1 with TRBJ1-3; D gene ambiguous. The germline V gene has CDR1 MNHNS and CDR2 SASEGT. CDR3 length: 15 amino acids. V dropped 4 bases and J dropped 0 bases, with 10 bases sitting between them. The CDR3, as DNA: TGTGCCAGCAGTGGGCGCGGGCGCTCTGGAAACACCATATATTTT. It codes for CASSGRGRSGNTIYF.

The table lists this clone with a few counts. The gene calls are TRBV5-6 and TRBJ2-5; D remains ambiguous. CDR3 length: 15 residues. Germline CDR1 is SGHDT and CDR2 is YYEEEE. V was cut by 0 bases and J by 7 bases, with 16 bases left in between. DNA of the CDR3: TGTGCCAGCAGCTTGGCCGGCGGAGCTTTAGGGACCCAGTACTTC. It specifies CASSLAGGALGTQYF. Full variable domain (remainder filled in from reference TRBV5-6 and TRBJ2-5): DAGVTQSPTHLIKTRGQQVTLRCSPKSGHDTVSWYQQALGQGPQFIFQYYEEEERQRGNFPDRFSGHQFPNYSSELNVNALLLGDSALYLCASSLAGGALGTQYFGPGTRLLVL.

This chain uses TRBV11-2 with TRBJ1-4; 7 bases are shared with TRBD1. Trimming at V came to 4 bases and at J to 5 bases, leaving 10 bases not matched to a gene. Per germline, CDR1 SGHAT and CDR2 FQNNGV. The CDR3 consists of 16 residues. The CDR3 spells CASSSSFDRVNEKLFF. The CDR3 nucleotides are TGTGCCAGCAGCTCCAGTTTCGACAGGGTGAATGAAAAACTGTTTTTT. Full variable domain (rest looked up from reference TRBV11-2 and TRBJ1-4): EAGVAQSPRYKIIEKRQSVAFWCNPISGHATLYWYQQILGQGPKLLIQFQNNGVVDDSQLPKDRFSAERLKGVDSTLKIQPAKLEDSAVYLCASSSSFDRVNEKLFFGSGTQLSVL.

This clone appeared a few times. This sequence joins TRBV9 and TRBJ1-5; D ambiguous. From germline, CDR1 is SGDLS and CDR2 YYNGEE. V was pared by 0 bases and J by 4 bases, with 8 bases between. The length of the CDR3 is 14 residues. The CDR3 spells CASSVAGNNQPQHF. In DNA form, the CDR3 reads TGTGCCAGCAGCGTAGCCGGGAATAATCAGCCCCAGCATTTT.

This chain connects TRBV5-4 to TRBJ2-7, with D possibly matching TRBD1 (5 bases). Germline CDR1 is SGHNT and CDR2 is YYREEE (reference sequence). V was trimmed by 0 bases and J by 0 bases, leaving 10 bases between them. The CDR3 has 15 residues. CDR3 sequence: CASSLASDTSYEQYF. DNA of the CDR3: TGTGCCAGCAGCTTGGCGTCGGACACCTCCTACGAGCAGTACTTC.

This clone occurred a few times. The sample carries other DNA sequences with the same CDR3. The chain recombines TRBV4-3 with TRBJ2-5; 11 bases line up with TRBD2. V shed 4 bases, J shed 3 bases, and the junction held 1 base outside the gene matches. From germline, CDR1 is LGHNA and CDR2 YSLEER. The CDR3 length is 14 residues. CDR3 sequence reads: CASSRGLAEETQYF. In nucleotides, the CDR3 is TGCGCCAGCAGCCGGGGACTAGCGGAAGAGACCCAGTACTTC.

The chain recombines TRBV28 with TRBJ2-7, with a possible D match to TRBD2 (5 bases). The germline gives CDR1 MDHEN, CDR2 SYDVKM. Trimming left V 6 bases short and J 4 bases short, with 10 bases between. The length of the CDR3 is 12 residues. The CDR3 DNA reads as TGTGCCAGCAGCGGGGAGTGGTACGAGCAGTACTTC. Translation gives CASSGEWYEQYF.

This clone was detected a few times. The CDR3 nucleotides are TGTGCCAGCAGCCCTCCGGGACTAGCGGGAGGAAGTACCGGGGAGCTGTTTTTT. Translation gives CASSPPGLAGGSTGELFF. The genes are TRBV9 and TRBJ2-2; 15 positions agree with TRBD2. This CDR3 spans 18 amino acids. V shed 4 bases, J shed 5 bases, and the junction held 9 bases outside the gene matches. The germline CDR1 and CDR2 sequences are SGDLS and YYNGEE.

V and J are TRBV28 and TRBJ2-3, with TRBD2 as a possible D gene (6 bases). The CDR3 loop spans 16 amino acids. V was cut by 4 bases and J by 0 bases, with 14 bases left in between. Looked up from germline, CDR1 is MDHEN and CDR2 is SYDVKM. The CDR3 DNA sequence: TGTGCCAGCAGTTCCCCCCGGGCGGGAAGCACAGATACGCAGTATTTT. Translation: CASSSPRAGSTDTQYF.

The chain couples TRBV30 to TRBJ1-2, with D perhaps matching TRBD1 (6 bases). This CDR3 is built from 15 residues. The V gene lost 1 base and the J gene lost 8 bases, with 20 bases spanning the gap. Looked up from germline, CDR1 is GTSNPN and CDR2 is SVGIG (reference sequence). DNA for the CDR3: TGTGCCTGGAGTGGGGATCGGACAGTTAGTTTGGGCTACACCTTC. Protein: CAWSGDRTVSLGYTF.

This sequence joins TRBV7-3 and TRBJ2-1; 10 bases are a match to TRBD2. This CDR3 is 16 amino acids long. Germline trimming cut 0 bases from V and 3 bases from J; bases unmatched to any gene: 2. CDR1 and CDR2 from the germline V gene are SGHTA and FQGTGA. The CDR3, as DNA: TGTGCCAGCAGCTTAACGGCTAGCGGGGGCTACAATGAGCAGTTCTTC. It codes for CASSLTASGGYNEQFF.